This entry features one T cell receptor (beta chain) sequence. What it recognizes is unknown. A single base is all that separates this from a far larger clone, so a read error is likely. This record belongs to a study of shared clonotypes between healthy human individuals. General study points: Measured sharing among donors was expected to vary with sequencing depth.

TCRdb's copy holds only in-frame clones and misses some; the assay was immunoSEQ multiplex PCR. The table has 500,000 to 650,000 clones, roughly four fifths seen once. The CDR3 has 16 amino acids. The germline gives CDR1 MDHEN, CDR2 SYDVKM. V lost 5 bases and J 6 bases, leaving 19 bases between the germline ends. The chain links TRBV28 to TRBJ2-2; maybe TRBD1 (6 bases). This clonotype was obtained from a middle-aged woman in good health. Some clones in this sample may be carry-over from other donors' samples. Sequencing was carried out using PBMCs. CDR3 sequence: CASSPAGQRDPGELFF. DNA of the CDR3: TGTGCCAGCAGTCCCGCCGGACAGAGGGACCCCGGGGAGCTGTTTTTT. The full variable domain, in which reference TRBV28 and TRBJ2-2 provide the parts outside the CDR3, is DVKVTQSSRYLVKRTGEKVFLECVQDMDHENMFWYRQDPGLGLRLIYFSYDVKMKEKGDIPEGYSVSREKKERFSLILESASTNQTSMYLCASSPAGQRDPGELFFGEGSRLTVL.